This record concerns one TCR beta chain sequence. Its antigen is currently not known. No base qualities exist here, and no much larger clone lies one base off it. The study was a case-control design nested within a healthcare worker cohort in London, UK, with weekly nasopharyngeal swab PCR tests and blood sampling. Between 23 and 31 March 2020, the week of the UK lockdown, healthcare workers were enrolled and then followed up weekly for as long as 16 weeks. These data are taken from a study of early T cells in non-severe SARS-CoV-2 infection listed by TCRdb under 2021. Broadly, across the study: TCR sequencing used bulk RNA from unsorted whole blood, so alpha and beta chains could not be paired.

Study-level results and caveats: Matching against VDJdb was skewed toward anti-spike CD8 responses, likely underestimated virus-specific expansions, and missed private and CD4 specificities.

Library preparation was by 5' RACE. The data were produced on a NextSeq 500. In the TCR library protocol, unique molecular identifiers were attached to individual cDNA molecules to correct for PCR bias and sequencing error. TCR alpha and beta chains were both sequenced, and the abundances of alpha and beta sequences in each sample were closely correlated with each other. The source study handled its data this way. V gene, J gene and CDR3 annotation of TCR sequences was performed with Decombinator V4. TCRs were defined as expanded if a significant change between any two time points was detected under a Poisson model with p below 0.0001. Abundances of TCRs were expressed as counts per million after normalisation to the total number of TCRs sequenced in each sample. MAIT TCRs were defined by TRAV1-2 paired with TRAJ12, TRAJ20 or TRAJ33, and iNKT TCRs by TRAV10 paired with TRAJ18. VDJdb, accessed 1 November 2021, was searched for CMV, EBV and SARS-CoV-2 annotated TCRs, with TCRs annotated for multiple antigens excluded. TCRdb reworked the public reads: Q25 trimming with fastp, MiXCR clone assembly, productive beta chains retained. Here each entry gathers all rows of one CDR3 protein and keeps the most common genes and DNA. These V and J calls derive from TCRdb rather than the authors' analysis. This sample has about 100,000 distinct CDR3 sequences in its table, and 11% of those were observed once. The ten most abundant clones make up roughly 8% of the sample.

CDR1 and CDR2, looked up from the germline V gene, are SQVTM and ANQGSEA. Deletion took 3 bases off V and 3 bases off J, with a span of 13 bases between the germline ends. The CDR3 covers 14 residues, taking in both the cysteine and the phenylalanine. Of all the DNA, just the CDR3 is kept, 42 bases in frame from base 1. The V gene is TRBV29-1 and the J gene is TRBJ2-3; the D call is possibly TRBD1 or TRBD2, each sharing 5 bases. The receptor was derived from an adult who was a healthcare worker with PCR-confirmed SARS-CoV-2 infection or an uninfected control (not recorded which). Sequencing input: whole blood. For the CDR3, the sequence is CSVEEIWGTDTQYF. The sequenced DNA is TGCAGCGTTGAGGAAATTTGGGGGACAGATACGCAGTATTTT.